This TCR beta chain came from a study of cytomegalovirus exposure and HLA in healthy donors. Regarding the study as a whole: Altogether, some 170 TCR beta chains were recorded as cytomegalovirus-associated.

Sequencing was performed with immunoSEQ multiplex PCR; in TCRdb, only in-frame clones are kept and a portion is missing. The sample has 97,000 or so clones; roughly nine tenths are singletons. The count of this clone is one. The antigen remains unidentified. Trimming took off 5 bases at V and 8 bases at J, with 22 bases between the two ends. There are 15 residues in the CDR3. Germline V gene sequence: CDR1 MNHEY, CDR2 SMNVEV (reference sequence). Source material: PBMCs. J is TRBJ2-7 and V is TRBV27; tentatively, D is TRBD2 (6 bases). This TCR was sampled from a woman in her 30s in good health and CMV-seronegative. The chain's CDR3 is CASSPRAGREIQQYF. The CDR3, as DNA: TGTGCCAGCAGTCCCCGGGCGGGAAGAGAAATTCAGCAGTACTTC.